This T cell receptor beta chain was obtained from a study of blood T cell repertoires in COVID-19. Some clones are missing from TCRdb's copy, which holds only in-frame ones; the method was immunoSEQ multiplex PCR. Of about 400,000 clones listed, around 87% were seen once; the top ten hold 2.5% to 3.5%. The germline CDR1 and CDR2 sequences are ENHRY and SYGVKD. The CDR3 runs to 15 residues. V was clipped by 2 bases and J by 4 bases, with 15 bases between them. The receptor's source is a human donor in a cohort sampled during active COVID-19. Sequencing was done on a sample of peripheral blood. The rearrangement uses TRBV10-3 and TRBJ2-7, with a tentative D call TRBD1 (6 bases). CDR3 sequence (DNA): TGTGCCATCAGTGAGCTCCCCACAGGGCGATACGAGCAGTACTTC. Translation: CAISELPTGRYEQYF.